Below are 22 T cell receptor beta chains sequenced from a single sample in a study of cytomegalovirus exposure and HLA in healthy donors. Sequencing was performed with immunoSEQ multiplex PCR; in TCRdb, only in-frame clones are kept and a portion is missing. The sample holds fewer than 130,000 clones, 88% seen once. Sequencing was done on a sample of PBMCs. The receptors derive from a woman aged 25-40 years in good health and CMV-seropositive.

V usage is TRBV5-6 and J usage is TRBJ1-6; tentatively, D is TRBD1 (6 bases). The CDR3 sequence is 17 residues long. Trimming took off 4 bases at V and 8 bases at J, with 22 bases between the two ends. The germline V gene has CDR1 SGHDT and CDR2 YYEEEE. This CDR3 reads CASSRTEGGTIDSPLHF. The CDR3 nucleotides read TGTGCCAGCAGCCGGACCGAGGGGGGGACAATTGATTCACCCCTCCACTTT.

The chain employs TRBV27 and TRBJ2-1, with 7 bases identical to TRBD1. The trim removed 2 bases at V and 5 bases at J, leaving 9 bases unmatched. Germline V gene lookup returns CDR1 MNHEY and CDR2 SMNVEV (reference sequence). This CDR3 comprises 16 residues. The chain's CDR3 is CASSLGLRDRHNEQFF. The CDR3 nucleotides read TGTGCCAGCAGTTTAGGGCTCCGGGACAGACACAATGAGCAGTTCTTC.

The chain couples TRBV7-6 to TRBJ2-7, with 8 bases that match TRBD2. V trimming: 0 bases; J trimming: 7 bases; junction bases outside the gene matches: 5. CDR1 and CDR2 (germline): SGHVS, FNYEAQ. The CDR3 spans 14 residues. As DNA, the CDR3 is TGTGCCAGCAGCTTAGCGGCGGGGGGTTGGGAGCAGTACTTC. Amino acids: CASSLAAGGWEQYF.

This clone appeared a few times. This chain connects TRBV27 to TRBJ2-2; a weak D match, TRBD2 (6 bases). This CDR3 region has 17 residues. The germline CDR1 and CDR2 sequences are MNHEY and SMNVEV (reference sequence). V shed 5 bases and J shed 2 bases, with 18 bases lying between them. This CDR3 reads CASSTTPGLSNTGELFF. The CDR3 nucleotides read TGTGCCAGCAGTACAACACCGGGACTCTCTAACACCGGGGAGCTGTTTTTT.

CDR3 protein: CASSPGTGVFYEQYF. As DNA, the CDR3 is TGCGCCAGCAGCCCCGGGACAGGGGTTTTCTACGAGCAGTACTTC. This sequence joins TRBV10-1 and TRBJ2-7; 10 bases align to TRBD1. The CDR3 sequence is 15 residues long. V shed 6 bases and J 3 bases; nucleotides not matched to a gene: 8. Germline assignment: CDR1 WNHNN and CDR2 SYGVQD (reference sequence).

J is TRBJ2-1 and V is TRBV4-3; D possibly corresponds to TRBD1 (6 bases). The CDR3 runs to 15 residues. V was shortened by 2 bases and J by 3 bases, with 11 bases between the two germline ends. Per the germline V gene, CDR1 is LGHNA and CDR2 is YSLEER. CDR3 DNA sequence: TGCGCCAGCAGCCAATTCTACAGGGACTACAATGAGCAGTTCTTC. Protein product: CASSQFYRDYNEQFF.

The chain has TRBV19 and TRBJ1-4; no definite D call. This CDR3 spans 15 amino acids. Germline V CDR1 and CDR2: LNHDA, SQIVND (reference sequence). The V end lost 5 bases, the J end lost 6 bases, and 16 bases lay between the germline ends. The CDR3 region has the DNA TGTGCCAGTAGTTCCCAAATTAGTGGTGATGAAAAACTGTTTTTT. It specifies CASSSQISGDEKLFF.

This sequence joins TRBV7-6 and TRBJ2-1; 12 bases align to TRBD2. There are 18 residues in the CDR3. Germline assignment: CDR1 SGHVS and CDR2 FNYEAQ. The junction had 12 bases not matched to a gene; V was cut back by 5 bases and J by 4 bases. The CDR3 loop is CASSHPPTSGRIYNEQFF. CDR3 bases: TGTGCCAGCAGCCACCCTCCGACTAGCGGGAGAATTTACAATGAGCAGTTCTTC.

This chain links TRBV4-3 with TRBJ2-1; 7 bases agree with TRBD2. Germline lookup yields CDR1 LGHNA and CDR2 YSLEER. V dropped 0 bases and J dropped 1; count of bases not matched to a gene: 6. The CDR3 length is 17 residues. The chain's CDR3 is CASSQDASGASYNEQFF. CDR3 bases: TGCGCCAGCAGCCAAGATGCCAGCGGGGCTTCCTACAATGAGCAGTTCTTC.

There are many counts of this clone. The chain employs TRBV7-3 and TRBJ2-7, with D maybe TRBD1 (6 bases). Trimming removed 3 bases at V and 6 bases at J, with 30 bases between. Germline V gene data show CDR1 as SGHTA and CDR2 as FQGTGA. The CDR3 loop spans 19 amino acids. CDR3 sequence: CASSFRPGETLRAQGEQYF. For the CDR3, the DNA is TGTGCCAGCAGCTTCAGGCCAGGGGAGACCCTGCGGGCGCAGGGCGAGCAGTACTTC.

The rearrangement links TRBV2 to TRBJ2-1, with 14 bases that match TRBD2. V trimming: 6 bases; J trimming: 7 bases; junction bases outside the gene matches: 2. CDR1 is SNHLY, CDR2 FYNNEI, per germline. There are 14 residues in the CDR3. CDR3 DNA sequence: TGTGCCAGCAGGGGGACTAGCGGGAGTAATGAGCAGTTCTTC. This codes for CASRGTSGSNEQFF.

The chain carries TRBV13 and TRBJ2-1; 7 bases map to TRBD2. V gave up 3 bases and J gave up 6 bases; unmatched junction bases: 11. Germline V lookup: CDR1 PRHDT, CDR2 FYEKMQ (reference sequence). The length of the CDR3 is 16 residues. The CDR3 DNA is TGTGCCAGCAGCTTTCGGTCGGGGGGATTTGGCAATGAGCAGTTCTTC. Its protein is CASSFRSGGFGNEQFF.

The gene calls are TRBV5-4 and TRBJ2-3, with D tentatively TRBD1 (5 bases). CDR1 and CDR2 from the germline V gene are SGHNT and YYREEE (reference sequence). Between the trimmed V and J ends, which lost 4 bases and 4 bases, there was a span of 13 bases. There are 14 residues in the CDR3. CDR3 nucleotide sequence: TGTGCCAGCAGCGAAGGACATTCTCCAGATACGCAGTATTTT. This encodes CASSEGHSPDTQYF.

The CDR3 region is CASRGTEIYGYTF. The DNA of the CDR3 is TGTGCCAGCAGAGGGACAGAGATATATGGCTACACCTTC. The chain is built from TRBV2 and TRBJ1-2; 7 bases fit TRBD1. Germline V gives CDR1 SNHLY, CDR2 FYNNEI. Losses at the gene ends were 6 bases for V and 5 bases for J; bases not matched to a gene: 6. This CDR3 is 13 amino acids long.

The gene calls are TRBV27 and TRBJ2-7, with 7 bases matching TRBD1. Germline CDR1 is MNHEY and CDR2 is SMNVEV (reference sequence). The ends lost 6 bases at V and 2 bases at J; junction bases unmatched: 7. This CDR3 spans 14 amino acids. Written as DNA, the CDR3 is TGTGCCAGCAGCTTCCGACAGGGAGCCTACGAGCAGTACTTC. The encoded protein is CASSFRQGAYEQYF.

The chain recombines TRBV5-1 with TRBJ2-5; 9 positions match TRBD1. CDR1 and CDR2 (germline): SGHRS, YFSETQ. This CDR3 has 13 amino acids. The trim removed 7 bases at V and 4 bases at J, leaving 5 bases unmatched. CDR3 loop: CASGGQGRETQYF. In nucleotides, the CDR3 is TGCGCCAGCGGGGGACAGGGACGAGAGACCCAGTACTTC.

The J gene is TRBJ2-1, the V gene TRBV9; TRBD2 matches at 13 bases. J gave up 6 bases and V 4 bases, and 4 bases lay outside the gene matches. The CDR3 sequence is 15 residues long. The V gene's germline CDR1 is SGDLS and CDR2 YYNGEE. Here the CDR3 reads CASSLGTSGANEQFF. CDR3 bases: TGTGCCAGCAGCCTCGGGACTAGCGGGGCCAATGAGCAGTTCTTC.

The rearrangement uses TRBV30 and TRBJ2-2; D call uncertain. The CDR3 is 14 residues long. V gave up 0 bases and J gave up 3 bases, with 8 bases separating them. CDR1 GTSNPN and CDR2 SVGIG come from the germline V gene (reference sequence). The CDR3: CAWSVQLDTGELFF. The CDR3 DNA reads TGTGCCTGGAGTGTACAGTTGGACACCGGGGAGCTGTTTTTT.

V and J are TRBV4-2 and TRBJ2-5, with 9 bases fitting TRBD2. The CDR3 covers 13 residues. The junction had 7 bases not matched to a gene; V was cut back by 8 bases and J by 6 bases. Germline loops: CDR1 LGHNA, CDR2 YNFKEQ. The CDR3 DNA is TGTGCCAGCCGCGGGGGGGCCCTTAAGACCCAGTACTTC. Translated, it gives CASRGGALKTQYF.

This clone occurred a few times. This chain links TRBV14 with TRBJ1-2; 10 positions agree with TRBD1. The germline CDR1 and CDR2 sequences are SGHDN and FVKESK. Germline trimming cut 4 bases from V and 4 bases from J; bases unmatched to any gene: 3. There are 14 residues in the CDR3. The DNA for the CDR3 is TGTGCCAGCAGCCCCGGGACAGGGGTCTATGGCTACACCTTC. Protein product: CASSPGTGVYGYTF.

This chain links TRBV10-2 with TRBJ2-3; 8 nucleotides agree with TRBD2. The germline gives CDR1 WSHSY, CDR2 SAAADI. The CDR3 has 14 residues. The ends lost 2 bases at V and 3 bases at J; junction bases unmatched: 1. This CDR3 reads CASSEAGGTDTQYF. The CDR3 DNA reads as TGCGCCAGCAGTGAGGCGGGAGGTACAGATACGCAGTATTTT.

The chain combines TRBV6-1 with TRBJ2-5; 9 bases align to TRBD2. The CDR3 is made up of 15 amino acids. Germline V CDR1 and CDR2: MNHNS, SASEGT. Trimming removed 2 bases from V and 2 bases from J; junction bases left unmatched: 3. This CDR3 is CASSETLAGQETQYF. The CDR3 DNA is TGTGCCAGCAGTGAAACCCTAGCGGGACAAGAGACCCAGTACTTC.